The 9 T cell receptor beta chains below all came from one sample that was sequenced in a study of blood T cell repertoires in COVID-19. Clones were sequenced by immunoSEQ multiplex PCR, and TCRdb holds only the in-frame ones, with some missing. The repertoire holds around 250,000 clones, with 86% as singletons. The sample consisted of peripheral blood. The origin of the receptors is a woman of 80 years or more with COVID-19, enrolled during active disease.

This chain uses TRBV27 with TRBJ1-3, with D perhaps TRBD1 (6 bases). The CDR3 runs to 16 residues. The V end lost 5 bases, the J end lost 2 bases, and 16 bases lay between the germline ends. The V gene's germline CDR1 is MNHEY and CDR2 SMNVEV (reference sequence). CDR3 bases: TGTGCCAGCAGTCCGACAACAGGGTTCACTGGAAACACCATATATTTT. Residues: CASSPTTGFTGNTIYF.

V gene TRBV6-6 combines with J gene TRBJ2-1; 9 bases map to TRBD1. The CDR3 is made up of 15 amino acids. Unmatched junction bases numbered 5, after V lost 5 bases and J lost 3 bases. From germline, CDR1 is MNHNY and CDR2 SVGAGI (reference sequence). The CDR3 DNA is TGTGCCAGCAGTCAGGGACAGGGAGGCTACAATGAGCAGTTCTTC. This gives the protein CASSQGQGGYNEQFF.

The chain employs TRBV28 and TRBJ1-2; no definite D call. CDR1 and CDR2 (germline): MDHEN, SYDVKM. With 8 bases removed from V and 6 bases from J, the gap between germline ends came to 13 bases. The CDR3 runs 12 residues. Here the CDR3 reads CASYMRRDGYTF. The CDR3 bases are TGTGCCAGCTATATGAGGAGGGATGGCTACACCTTC.

The V gene is TRBV4-2, the J gene TRBJ1-1; maybe TRBD1 (5 bases). The CDR3 contains 18 residues. CDR1 and CDR2 (germline): LGHNA, YNFKEQ. V gave up 3 bases and J gave up 4 bases, with 24 bases separating them. This CDR3 reads CASSQDGLGGREGTEAFF. CDR3 nucleotide sequence: TGTGCCAGCAGCCAGGATGGTTTGGGAGGCAGGGAAGGCACTGAAGCTTTCTTT.

The rearrangement joins TRBV10-3 to TRBJ2-1; TRBD2 matches at 9 bases. This CDR3 has 14 residues. After removal of 9 bases from V and 7 bases from J, the junction contained 10 bases not matched to a gene. Germline-derived CDR1 and CDR2 are ENHRY and SYGVKD. CDR3 residues: CAIQSAGGLNEQFF. DNA for the CDR3: TGTGCCATACAGTCGGCGGGGGGGCTTAATGAGCAGTTCTTC.

The chain couples TRBV20-1 to TRBJ1-1; maybe TRBD1 (5 bases). From germline, CDR1 is DFQATT and CDR2 SNEGSKA (reference sequence). The CDR3 sequence is 11 residues long. V was clipped by 2 bases and J by 8 bases, with 9 bases between them. CDR3 sequence (DNA): TGCAGTGCTAGACAGGGAAGCGAAGCTTTCTTT. Amino acid sequence: CSARQGSEAFF.

The chain uses TRBV7-2 and TRBJ1-1; 8 nucleotides match TRBD1. The CDR3 runs to 14 residues. V shed 6 bases, J shed 1 base, and the junction held 4 bases outside the gene matches. CDR1 and CDR2 (germline): SGHTA, FQGNSA. The CDR3 spells CASRMTGANTEAFF. CDR3 DNA: TGTGCCAGCAGGATGACAGGGGCGAACACTGAAGCTTTCTTT. Using reference TRBV7-2 and TRBJ1-1 for the parts outside the CDR3, the full variable domain is GAGVSQSPSNKVTEKGKDVELRCDPISGHTALYWYRQSLGQGLEFLIYFQGNSAPDKSGLPSDRFSAERTGGSVSTLTIQRTQQEDSAVYLCASRMTGANTEAFFGQGTRLTVV.

The genes are TRBV5-1 and TRBJ2-5; 9 positions match TRBD1. Unmatched junction bases numbered 1, after V lost 4 bases and J lost 0 bases. CDR3 length: 14 residues. Germline-derived CDR1 and CDR2 are SGHRS and YFSETQ. CDR3 coding DNA: TGCGCCAGCAGCCGGACAGGGGACCAAGAGACCCAGTACTTC. This sequence encodes CASSRTGDQETQYF.

The V and J genes are TRBV6-5 and TRBJ2-4, with TRBD2 as a possible D gene (7 bases). Trimming shortened V by 7 bases and J by 6 bases, and 16 bases separated the two germline ends. The CDR3 covers 14 residues. The germline V gene encodes CDR1 MNHEY and CDR2 SVGAGI. The CDR3 sequence is CASTRGGLGNIQYF. DNA of the CDR3: TGTGCCAGCACGAGGGGGGGGCTCGGAAACATTCAGTACTTC.